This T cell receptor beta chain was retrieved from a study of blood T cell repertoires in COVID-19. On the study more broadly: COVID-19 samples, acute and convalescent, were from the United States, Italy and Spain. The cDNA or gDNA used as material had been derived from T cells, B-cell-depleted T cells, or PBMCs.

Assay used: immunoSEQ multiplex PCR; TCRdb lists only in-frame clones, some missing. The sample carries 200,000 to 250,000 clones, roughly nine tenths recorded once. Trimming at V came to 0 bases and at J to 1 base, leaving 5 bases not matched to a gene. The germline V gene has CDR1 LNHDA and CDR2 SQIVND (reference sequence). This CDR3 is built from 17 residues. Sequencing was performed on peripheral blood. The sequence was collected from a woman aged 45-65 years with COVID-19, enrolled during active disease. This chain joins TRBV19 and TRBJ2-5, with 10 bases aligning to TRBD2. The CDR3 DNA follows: TGTGCCAGTAGTATAGATATGGGACTAGCGCTCCAAGAGACCCAGTACTTC. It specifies CASSIDMGLALQETQYF.